This TCR beta chain was captured in a study of radiation and T cells in renal cell carcinoma. Generated by immunoSEQ multiplex PCR, the TCRdb table keeps only in-frame clones and is missing some. The profile shows approximately 150,000 clones, approximately 90% of them singletons. Noted time point: baseline pretreatment blood. The treatment is: 15 Gy SBRT to primary tumor, nephrectomy 4 weeks later. Radiation-treated patients gave blood at baseline, week 2 and week 4. The germline CDR1 and CDR2 sequences are GTSNPN and SVGIG (reference sequence). This CDR3 region has 14 residues. V was shortened by 1 base and J by 6 bases, with 13 bases between the two germline ends.

This specimen consisted of blood, obtained from a patient whose treatment included radiotherapy and nephrectomy. This receptor was taken from a woman between 70 and 85 years old with renal cell carcinoma. This chain links TRBV30 with TRBJ2-1; possible D gene TRBD2, 7 bases. Here the CDR3 reads CAWSDLGGLNEQFF. The CDR3 DNA follows: TGTGCCTGGAGTGATTTGGGGGGGCTCAATGAGCAGTTCTTC.